This T cell receptor (beta chain) was captured in a study of shared clonotypes between healthy human individuals. About the research overall: Three plates each covered CD4 naive and memory; CD8 naive two, CD8 memory one. Points from the study as a whole: Relative to clonotypes present in all four donors, those not shared had lower generation probabilities.

About this clone: Its target is not known.

V shed 3 bases and J 1 base; nucleotides not matched to a gene: 2. The CDR3 sequence is 14 residues long. Germline V CDR1 and CDR2: MGHRA, YSYEKL. How the authors handled the data: There were no quality scores in the junction-only immunoSEQ sequences, so filtering differed. Method: immunoSEQ multiplex PCR; TCRdb's copy keeps in-frame clones and lacks some. That table gives V, J and clone size, and the DNA gave D and trimming. The table has roughly 2.4 million clones, roughly 95% seen once. The sequence derives from a man younger than 30 in good health. The V call is TRBV4-1, the J call TRBJ2-5; 7 bases are a match to TRBD1. Sequencing was done on a sample of naive CD4+ T cells sorted from blood. Subset denoted: CD45RA+ positively selected. The CDR3 DNA sequence: TGCGCCAGCAGCCAGGGGGACAGCCAAGAGACCCAGTACTTC. It encodes CASSQGDSQETQYF.